This TCR beta chain was obtained from a study of cytomegalovirus exposure and HLA in healthy donors. PCR amplification relied on 60 Vbeta primers (plus 13 Jbeta primers). Sequencing used immunoSEQ multiplex PCR; TCRdb keeps in-frame clones, though not all of them. In the table there are 130,000 to 150,000 clones, over 70% of which are singletons. Germline CDR1 is LGHNT and CDR2 is FRNRAP. The CDR3 length is 15 residues. V lost 5 bases to trimming and J lost 0 bases, with 13 bases between them. The TCR comes from a woman in her forties in good health and CMV-seropositive. V usage is TRBV12-5 and J usage is TRBJ1-1; possibly TRBD1 for D (5 bases). Sample: PBMCs. CDR3 sequence (DNA): TGTGCTAGTGGTCCCAGCGGGGCCATGAACACTGAAGCTTTCTTT. Translation: CASGPSGAMNTEAFF.